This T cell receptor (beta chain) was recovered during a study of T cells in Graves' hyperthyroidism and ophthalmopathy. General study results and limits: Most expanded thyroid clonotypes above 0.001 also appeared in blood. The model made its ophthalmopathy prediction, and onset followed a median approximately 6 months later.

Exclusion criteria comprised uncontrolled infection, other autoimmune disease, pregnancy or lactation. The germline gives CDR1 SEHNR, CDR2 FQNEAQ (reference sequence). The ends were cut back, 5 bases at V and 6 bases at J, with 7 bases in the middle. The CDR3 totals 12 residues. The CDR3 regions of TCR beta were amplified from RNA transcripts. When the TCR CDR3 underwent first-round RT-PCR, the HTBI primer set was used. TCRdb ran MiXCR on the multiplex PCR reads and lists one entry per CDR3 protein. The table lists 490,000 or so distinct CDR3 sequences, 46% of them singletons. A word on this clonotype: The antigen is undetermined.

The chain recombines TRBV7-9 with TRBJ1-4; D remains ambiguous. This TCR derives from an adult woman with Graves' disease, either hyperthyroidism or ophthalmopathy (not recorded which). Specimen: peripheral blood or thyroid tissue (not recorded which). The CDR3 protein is CASSLSYEKLFF. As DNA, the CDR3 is TGTGCCAGCAGCCTGTCATATGAAAAACTGTTTTTT.